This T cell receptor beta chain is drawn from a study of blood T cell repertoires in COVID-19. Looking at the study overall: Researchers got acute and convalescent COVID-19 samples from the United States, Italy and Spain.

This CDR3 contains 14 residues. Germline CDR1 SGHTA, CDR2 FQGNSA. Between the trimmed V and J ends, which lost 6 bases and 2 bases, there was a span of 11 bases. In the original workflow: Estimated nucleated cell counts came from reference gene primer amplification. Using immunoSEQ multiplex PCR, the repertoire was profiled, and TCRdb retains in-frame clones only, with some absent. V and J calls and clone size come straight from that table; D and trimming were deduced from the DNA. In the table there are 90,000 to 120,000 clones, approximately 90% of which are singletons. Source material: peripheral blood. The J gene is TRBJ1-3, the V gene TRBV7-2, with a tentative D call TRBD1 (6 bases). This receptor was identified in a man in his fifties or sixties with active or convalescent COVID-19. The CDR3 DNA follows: TGTGCCAGCAGACAGGGTCTGCCTGGAAACACCATATATTTT. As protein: CASRQGLPGNTIYF.